This TCR beta chain was retrieved from a study of blood T cell repertoires in COVID-19. The repertoire was sequenced with immunoSEQ multiplex PCR; TCRdb's copy has only in-frame clones and lacks some. This table has approximately 200,000 clones, about nine tenths appearing once. Ages ranged from roughly 18 to 100 years, with residence in 24 US areas. Recovered status applied to Cohort 3 donors who had two consecutive negative PCRs. It also applied to those with clearance or with symptom resolution. The CDR3 length is 15 residues. The germline V gene has CDR1 SEHNR and CDR2 FQNEAQ (reference sequence). The V and J ends lost 5 bases and 0 bases, in that order; junction bases with no gene match: 3.

The chain has TRBV7-9 and TRBJ2-3, with 9 positions matching TRBD1. The sequence derives from a woman in her 30s who had recovered from COVID-19. Sequencing was performed on PBMCs or T cells enriched from blood (not recorded which). This CDR3 is CASSVGQGSTDTQYF. As DNA, the CDR3 is TGTGCCAGCAGCGTAGGACAGGGGAGCACAGATACGCAGTATTTT.